A single sample is the source of the 29 T cell receptor beta chains below, sequenced in a study of beta chain features in type 1 diabetes. General observations from the study: Moderate but significant shortening of TCRB CDR3s was recorded in all four CD4+ subsets from Type 1 diabetes patients.

Expressed TCRB transcripts got sequenced, as all isolated RNA was reverse transcribed. Assay: immunoSEQ multiplex PCR; the TCRdb copy retains only in-frame clones and omits some. Of around 150,000 clones in the sample, about 10% were seen once. Their antigens remain unidentified. Material: central memory CD4+ T cells from blood. The source of these receptors is a woman aged 25-40 years with type 1 diabetes.

The chain has TRBV28 and TRBJ1-2; 7 bases agree with TRBD1. V shed 5 bases and J 6 bases; nucleotides not matched to a gene: 9. The CDR3 covers 14 residues. CDR1 MDHEN and CDR2 SYDVKM come from the germline V gene. CDR3 in amino acids: CASSPRRQGHGYTF. The CDR3, as DNA: TGTGCCAGCAGTCCCCGGCGACAGGGACATGGCTACACCTTC.

This chain links TRBV6-6 with TRBJ2-7, with 7 bases matching TRBD1. Germline CDR1 and CDR2: MNHNY and SVGAGI (reference sequence). The CDR3 runs 11 residues. V dropped 8 bases and J dropped 4; count of bases not matched to a gene: 2. CDR3 region: CASHRGYEQYF. The CDR3 region has the DNA TGTGCCAGCCACAGGGGTTACGAGCAGTACTTC.

This clone has only a few counts. This chain uses TRBV4-1 with TRBJ1-1; possible D gene TRBD1, 6 bases. The V gene lost 3 bases and the J gene lost 0 bases, with 20 bases spanning the gap. From germline, CDR1 is MGHRA and CDR2 YSYEKL. The CDR3 covers 18 residues. DNA for the CDR3: TGCGCCAGCAGCCAGAACCCATCACCGGGACAAGTGAACACTGAAGCTTTCTTT. This encodes CASSQNPSPGQVNTEAFF.

This clone turned up a few times. The chain employs TRBV18 and TRBJ2-3, with unresolved D. The CDR3 totals 13 residues. Trimming removed 3 bases at V and 0 bases at J, with 4 bases between. Germline CDR1 reads KGHSH; CDR2 reads LQKENI. CDR3 DNA sequence: TGTGCCAGCTCACCCGGTAGCACAGATACGCAGTATTTT. Protein: CASSPGSTDTQYF. The full variable domain, completed using reference TRBV18 and TRBJ2-3, is NAGVMQNPRHLVRRRGQEARLRCSPMKGHSHVYWYRQLPEEGLKFMVYLQKENIIDESGMPKERFSAEFPKEGPSILRIQQVVRGDSAAYFCASSPGSTDTQYFGPGTRLTVL.

J is TRBJ2-4 and V is TRBV30; TRBD1 matches at 9 bases. The CDR3 sequence is 13 residues long. The germline V gene encodes CDR1 GTSNPN and CDR2 SVGIG (reference sequence). J gave up 15 bases and V 0 bases, and 9 bases lay outside the gene matches. The CDR3 spells CAWSVRDRDVGYF. In DNA, the CDR3 is TGTGCCTGGAGTGTCCGGGACAGGGACGTGGGGTACTTC.

The rearrangement links TRBV7-2 to TRBJ2-7, with a possible D match to TRBD2 (7 bases). V lost 4 bases and J 2 bases, leaving 12 bases between the germline ends. CDR1 SGHTA and CDR2 FQGNSA come from the germline V gene. The CDR3 length is 14 residues. This CDR3 reads CASSWGGQPYEQYF. In DNA form, the CDR3 reads TGTGCCAGCAGCTGGGGGGGGCAGCCCTACGAGCAGTACTTC.

This chain joins TRBV28 and TRBJ1-4; TRBD1 is a possible D gene (5 bases). Trimming left V 5 bases short and J 4 bases short, with 14 bases between. Germline-derived CDR1 and CDR2 are MDHEN and SYDVKM. This CDR3 is 15 amino acids long. CDR3 DNA sequence: TGTGCCAGCAGTCCGCCGACAGATTTTAATGAAAAACTGTTTTTT. This encodes CASSPPTDFNEKLFF.

This rearrangement joins TRBV29-1 to TRBJ2-7; D uncertain. V lost 3 bases, J lost 4 bases, and 7 bases lay in between. CDR1 is SQVTM, CDR2 ANQGSEA, per germline. The CDR3 is 11 amino acids. The CDR3 sequence is CSVDHGYEQYF. In nucleotides, the CDR3 is TGCAGCGTTGACCACGGGTACGAGCAGTACTTC.

This clone occurred a few times. This sequence joins TRBV9 and TRBJ1-1; 8 positions agree with TRBD1. Losses at the gene ends were 3 bases for V and 0 bases for J; bases not matched to a gene: 4. Germline CDR1 and CDR2: SGDLS and YYNGEE. The CDR3 is 15 residues long. The CDR3 sequence is CASSARQGMNTEAFF. The CDR3 coding sequence is TGTGCCAGCAGCGCGCGACAGGGGATGAACACTGAAGCTTTCTTT. Filled out from reference TRBV9 and TRBJ1-1, the complete variable domain reads DSGVTQTPKHLITATGQRVTLRCSPRSGDLSVYWYQQSLDQGLQFLIQYYNGEERAKGNILERFSAQQFPDLHSELNLSSLELGDSALYFCASSARQGMNTEAFFGQGTRLTVV.

This clone was counted between two and nine times. The chain joins TRBV7-3 to TRBJ2-1, with 9 bases identical to TRBD1. V trimming: 4 bases; J trimming: 3 bases; junction bases outside the gene matches: 7. CDR1 and CDR2 from the germline V gene are SGHTA and FQGTGA. This CDR3 spans 16 amino acids. The CDR3 loop reads CASSYIGTGIYNEQFF. Here the CDR3 DNA reads TGTGCCAGCAGCTACATTGGGACAGGGATCTACAATGAGCAGTTCTTC.

V gene TRBV11-2 combines with J gene TRBJ2-3, with TRBD2 as a possible D gene (7 bases). The ends were cut back, 5 bases at V and 3 bases at J, with 18 bases in the middle. CDR3 size: 16 residues. CDR1 and CDR2 from the germline V gene are SGHAT and FQNNGV. The CDR3 DNA reads as TGTGCCAGCAGCCAAAGGCTGGGAGGGGGGACAGATACGCAGTATTTT. Translating gives CASSQRLGGGTDTQYF.

This clone has only a few counts. This chain links TRBV6-5 with TRBJ1-2; perhaps TRBD1 as D (6 bases). The CDR3 extends over 13 amino acids. CDR1 and CDR2 (germline): MNHEY, SVGAGI. V lost 5 bases and J 4 bases, leaving 11 bases between the germline ends. The chain's CDR3 is CASSLDRIYGYTF. The CDR3 DNA reads as TGTGCCAGCAGTCTCGACAGGATCTATGGCTACACCTTC.

This clone has a count of ten or more. V is TRBV30 and J is TRBJ2-2; TRBD2 is a possible D gene (5 bases). The CDR3 extends over 13 amino acids. The V end lost 0 bases, the J end lost 7 bases, and 9 bases lay between the germline ends. Germline V gene data show CDR1 as GTSNPN and CDR2 as SVGIG (reference sequence). The CDR3 DNA is TGTGCCTGGAGTGTCTTGGAGGACGGGGAGCTGTTTTTT. As protein: CAWSVLEDGELFF.

This clone was found a few times. V gene TRBV28 combines with J gene TRBJ1-1; D perhaps matches TRBD1 (5 bases). This CDR3 has 13 residues. Germline V gene data show CDR1 as MDHEN and CDR2 as SYDVKM. V lost 5 bases and J 1 base, leaving 8 bases between the germline ends. As DNA, the CDR3 is TGTGCCAGCAGTGTTACAGGGAACACTGAAGCTTTCTTT. Residues: CASSVTGNTEAFF.

This chain connects TRBV6-6 to TRBJ2-7; 9 bases agree with TRBD1. This CDR3 has 14 residues. From germline, CDR1 is MNHNY and CDR2 SVGAGI (reference sequence). V lost 5 bases, J lost 1 base, and 3 bases stayed unmatched. CDR3 region: CASSRTGESYEQYF. In DNA, the CDR3 is TGTGCCAGCAGTCGGACAGGGGAGTCCTACGAGCAGTACTTC.

The J gene is TRBJ2-7, the V gene TRBV28, with a weak D call TRBD2 (6 bases). Germline assignment: CDR1 MDHEN and CDR2 SYDVKM. The CDR3 has 14 residues. The V gene lost 6 bases and the J gene lost 1 base, with 13 bases spanning the gap. CDR3 bases: TGTGCCAGCAGACCCGGGACTTATTCCTACGAGCAGTACTTC. Amino acids: CASRPGTYSYEQYF.

This clone was recorded a few times. The chain links TRBV4-1 to TRBJ2-3; 9 nucleotides align to TRBD2. V lost 5 bases and J lost 3; bases outside the gene matches: 12. The germline V gene encodes CDR1 MGHRA and CDR2 YSYEKL. CDR3 length: 17 residues. CDR3 sequence (DNA): TGCGCCAGCAGCTTCCTGAGGGCGGGAGGGGGAACAGATACGCAGTATTTT. Translation gives CASSFLRAGGGTDTQYF.

The chain uses TRBV30 and TRBJ2-5, with D possibly TRBD2 on 5 matching bases. The V and J ends lost 0 bases and 13 bases respectively, with 15 bases between them. Germline lookup yields CDR1 GTSNPN and CDR2 SVGIG (reference sequence). CDR3 size: 12 residues. The CDR3 coding sequence is TGTGCCTGGAGTGTACTTGTGACTAATTTGTACTTC. This gives the protein CAWSVLVTNLYF.

This clone was picked up a small number of times. The V call is TRBV5-1, the J call TRBJ2-5; 7 bases fit TRBD1. With 2 bases clipped from V and 3 bases from J, the junction kept 4 bases outside the gene matches. Per the germline V gene, CDR1 is SGHRS and CDR2 is YFSETQ. The CDR3 spans 14 residues. CDR3: CASSFRQGEETQYF. CDR3 nucleotide sequence: TGCGCCAGCAGCTTTCGACAGGGCGAAGAGACCCAGTACTTC.

This clone was detected a few times. The V gene is TRBV29-1, the J gene TRBJ1-2, with D hard to call. Deletions cut 3 bases from V and 8 bases from J, with 13 bases between. The CDR3 extends over 12 amino acids. Germline V gives CDR1 SQVTM, CDR2 ANQGSEA. The CDR3 reads CSVDGGRRGYTF. CDR3 nucleotides: TGCAGCGTTGATGGAGGGCGTCGCGGCTACACCTTC. The variable domain in full, completed from reference TRBV29-1 and TRBJ1-2, reads SAVISQKPSRDICQRGTSLTIQCQVDSQVTMMFWYRQQPGQSLTLIATANQGSEATYESGFVIDKFPISRPNLTFSTLTVSNMSPEDSSIYLCSVDGGRRGYTFGSGTRLTVV.

This clone was picked up a small number of times. The chain is built from TRBV7-3 and TRBJ2-2, with 11 bases identical to TRBD1. Germline-derived CDR1 and CDR2 are SGHTA and FQGTGA. The CDR3 covers 16 residues. V trimming: 5 bases; J trimming: 6 bases; junction bases outside the gene matches: 8. The CDR3 coding sequence is TGTGCCAGCAGCCCAGGGACAGGGGGAGTCGCCGGGGAGCTGTTTTTT. This sequence encodes CASSPGTGGVAGELFF.

This clone was picked up a small number of times. The CDR3 DNA is TGTGCCAGTAGTTTGACAGGGGGCGCAAGGCACGAGCAGTACTTC. Its protein product is CASSLTGGARHEQYF. The chain recombines TRBV19 with TRBJ2-7; TRBD1 matches at 10 bases. The germline V gene has CDR1 LNHDA and CDR2 SQIVND (reference sequence). The trim removed 5 bases at V and 5 bases at J, leaving 9 bases unmatched. The CDR3 totals 15 residues.

This clone has more than one count but fewer than ten. This sequence joins TRBV4-1 and TRBJ2-5; 8 bases map to TRBD1. CDR3 size: 16 residues. With V trimmed by 0 bases and J by 2 bases, 5 bases remained unmatched. Germline loops: CDR1 MGHRA, CDR2 YSYEKL. The CDR3 bases are TGCGCCAGCAGCCAAGATTCATACAGGGGGCAAGAGACCCAGTACTTC. As protein: CASSQDSYRGQETQYF.

The chain recombines TRBV7-9 with TRBJ2-7, with 11 nucleotides matching TRBD2. The germline gives CDR1 SEHNR, CDR2 FQNEAQ (reference sequence). The V segment lost 2 bases and the J segment 0 bases; nucleotides outside the gene matches: 6. This CDR3 spans 17 amino acids. CDR3 nucleotide sequence: TGTGCCAGCAGCTTAAGCCCACTAGCGGGAGCCTCCTACGAGCAGTACTTC. Translated, it gives CASSLSPLAGASYEQYF.

This clone was seen a few times. DNA of the CDR3: TGTGCCAGCAGCTCACCTGCGGGGCAGCCCACAAACTATAATTCACCCCTCCACTTT. Amino acid sequence: CASSSPAGQPTNYNSPLHF. The chain couples TRBV7-9 to TRBJ1-6; tentatively, D is TRBD1 (5 bases). This CDR3 has 19 amino acids. V was trimmed by 4 bases and J by 3 bases, leaving 22 bases between them. CDR1 is SEHNR, CDR2 FQNEAQ, per germline (reference sequence).

This rearrangement joins TRBV30 to TRBJ1-6; 7 bases are a match to TRBD1. The CDR3 is made up of 15 amino acids. The V segment lost 4 bases and the J segment 6 bases; nucleotides outside the gene matches: 9. In germline, CDR1 is GTSNPN, CDR2 SVGIG (reference sequence). The CDR3 DNA reads as TGTGCCTGGAAGCGGCCGGACAGGACTAATTCACCCCTCCACTTT. This sequence encodes CAWKRPDRTNSPLHF. The entire variable domain, with the rest obtained from reference TRBV30 and TRBJ1-6, is as follows: SQTIHQWPATLVQPVGSPLSLECTVEGTSNPNLYWYRQAAGRGLQLLFYSVGIGQISSEVPQNLSASRPQDRQFILSSKKLLLSDSGFYLCAWKRPDRTNSPLHFGNGTRLTVT.

In this sample, this clone turned up a few times. The chain employs TRBV11-2 and TRBJ2-5; D gene uncertain. The J call may be faulty, since TRBJ2-7 better matches the DNA end. CDR3 length: 13 residues. Germline CDR1 SGHAT, CDR2 FQNNGV. The CDR3 spells CASSSQGAYEQYF. The CDR3 DNA reads TGTGCCAGCAGCTCGCAAGGAGCGTACGAGCAGTACTTC.

This clone was recorded a few times. The chain couples TRBV5-1 to TRBJ2-4; TRBD1 matches at 7 bases. The germline V gene has CDR1 SGHRS and CDR2 YFSETQ. Germline trimming cut 1 base from V and 1 base from J; bases unmatched to any gene: 5. This CDR3 is built from 16 residues. CDR3 protein: CASSLSGQVAKNIQYF. The CDR3 region has the DNA TGCGCCAGCAGCTTGTCAGGACAGGTGGCCAAAAACATTCAGTACTTC.

This clone appeared a few times. The rearrangement uses TRBV10-2 and TRBJ1-5; 7 nucleotides line up with TRBD1. Unmatched junction bases numbered 8, after V lost 3 bases and J lost 6 bases. There are 15 residues in the CDR3. Germline lookup yields CDR1 WSHSY and CDR2 SAAADI. The CDR3 nucleotides are TGCGCCAGCAGTGATGGCAGGGGGTCGGTTCAGCCCCAGCATTTT. It translates to CASSDGRGSVQPQHF.